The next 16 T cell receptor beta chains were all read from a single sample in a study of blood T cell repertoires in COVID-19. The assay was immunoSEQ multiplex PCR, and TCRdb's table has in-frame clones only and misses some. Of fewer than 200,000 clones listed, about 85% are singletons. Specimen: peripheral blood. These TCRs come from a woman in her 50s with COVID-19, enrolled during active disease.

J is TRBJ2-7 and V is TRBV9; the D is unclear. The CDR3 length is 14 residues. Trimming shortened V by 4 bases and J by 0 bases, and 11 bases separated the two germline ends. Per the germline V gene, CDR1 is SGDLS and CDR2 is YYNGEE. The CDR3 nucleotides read TGTGCCAGCAGCCTAGACTTGAGCTCCTACGAGCAGTACTTC. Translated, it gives CASSLDLSSYEQYF.

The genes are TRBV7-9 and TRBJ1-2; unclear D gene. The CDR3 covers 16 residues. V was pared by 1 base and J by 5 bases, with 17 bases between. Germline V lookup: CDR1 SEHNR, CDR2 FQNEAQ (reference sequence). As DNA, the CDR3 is TGTGCCAGCAGCTTAGTCGCCGCGGTAGTTGGGTATGGCTACACCTTC. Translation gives CASSLVAAVVGYGYTF.

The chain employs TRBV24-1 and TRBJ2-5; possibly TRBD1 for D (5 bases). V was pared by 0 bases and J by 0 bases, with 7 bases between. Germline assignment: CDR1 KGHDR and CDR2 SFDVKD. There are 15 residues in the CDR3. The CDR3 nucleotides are TGTGCCACCAGTGATTTGGTGGACAACCAAGAGACCCAGTACTTC. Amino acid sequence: CATSDLVDNQETQYF.

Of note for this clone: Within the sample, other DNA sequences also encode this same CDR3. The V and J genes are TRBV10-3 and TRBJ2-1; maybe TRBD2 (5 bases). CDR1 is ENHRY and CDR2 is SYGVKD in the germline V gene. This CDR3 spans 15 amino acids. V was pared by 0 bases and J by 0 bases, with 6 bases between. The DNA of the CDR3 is TGTGCCATCAGTGAGTCTGGGAGCTCCTACAATGAGCAGTTCTTC. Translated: CAISESGSSYNEQFF.

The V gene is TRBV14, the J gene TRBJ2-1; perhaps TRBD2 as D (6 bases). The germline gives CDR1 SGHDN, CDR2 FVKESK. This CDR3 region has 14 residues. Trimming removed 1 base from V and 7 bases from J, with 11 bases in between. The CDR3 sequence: CASSQGRVGNEQFF. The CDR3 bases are TGTGCCAGCAGCCAAGGGAGGGTGGGGAATGAGCAGTTCTTC. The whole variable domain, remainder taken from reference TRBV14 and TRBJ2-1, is EAGVTQFPSHSVIEKGQTVTLRCDPISGHDNLYWYRRVMGKEIKFLLHFVKESKQDESGMPNNRFLAERTGGTYSTLKVQPAELEDSGVYFCASSQGRVGNEQFFGPGTRLTVL.

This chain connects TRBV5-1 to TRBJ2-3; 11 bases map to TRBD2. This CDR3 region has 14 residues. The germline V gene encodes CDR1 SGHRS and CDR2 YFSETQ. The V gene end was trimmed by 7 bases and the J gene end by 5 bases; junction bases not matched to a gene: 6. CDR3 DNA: TGCGCCAGCGCTAGCGGGGGGCCCGAAGATACGCAGTATTTT. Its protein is CASASGGPEDTQYF.

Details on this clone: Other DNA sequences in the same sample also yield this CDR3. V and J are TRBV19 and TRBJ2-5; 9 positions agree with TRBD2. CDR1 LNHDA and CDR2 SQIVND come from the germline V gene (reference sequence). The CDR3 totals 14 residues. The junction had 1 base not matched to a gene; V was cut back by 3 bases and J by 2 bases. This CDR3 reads CASSIAGGQETQYF. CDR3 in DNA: TGTGCCAGTAGTATCGCGGGGGGGCAAGAGACCCAGTACTTC.

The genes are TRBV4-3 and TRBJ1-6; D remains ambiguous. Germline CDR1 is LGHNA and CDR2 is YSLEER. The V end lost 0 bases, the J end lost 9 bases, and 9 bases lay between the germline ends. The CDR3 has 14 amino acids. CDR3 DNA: TGCGCCAGCAGCCAAGATCGGGAATCTTCACCCCTCCACTTT. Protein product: CASSQDRESSPLHF.

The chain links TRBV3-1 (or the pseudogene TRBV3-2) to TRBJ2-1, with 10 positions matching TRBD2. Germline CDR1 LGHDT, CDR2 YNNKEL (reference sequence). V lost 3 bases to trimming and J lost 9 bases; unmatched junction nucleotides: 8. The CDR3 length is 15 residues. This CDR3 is CASSQRSSGGGEQFF. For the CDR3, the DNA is TGTGCCAGCAGCCAGCGTTCTAGCGGGGGTGGTGAGCAGTTCTTC.

In DNA form, the CDR3 reads TGTGCCAGCAGCGCATCAGCAGGGTATGGCTACACCTTC. Translation: CASSASAGYGYTF. The J gene is TRBJ1-2, the V gene TRBV11-2; a weak D match, TRBD1 (5 bases). With 5 bases removed from V and 5 bases from J, the gap between germline ends came to 12 bases. There are 13 residues in the CDR3. Per germline, CDR1 SGHAT and CDR2 FQNNGV.

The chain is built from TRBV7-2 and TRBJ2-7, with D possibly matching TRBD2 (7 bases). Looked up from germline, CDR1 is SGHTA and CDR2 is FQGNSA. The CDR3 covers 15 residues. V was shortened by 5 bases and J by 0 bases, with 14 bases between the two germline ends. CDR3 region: CASSLGGGGSYEQYF. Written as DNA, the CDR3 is TGTGCCAGCAGCCTCGGGGGCGGGGGCTCCTACGAGCAGTACTTC.

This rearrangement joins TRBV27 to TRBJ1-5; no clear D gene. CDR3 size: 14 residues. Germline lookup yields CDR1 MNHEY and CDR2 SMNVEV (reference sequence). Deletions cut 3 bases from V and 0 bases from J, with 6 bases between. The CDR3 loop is CASSFLASNQPQHF. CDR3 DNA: TGTGCCAGCAGTTTTTTAGCTAGCAATCAGCCCCAGCATTTT.

The CDR3 reads CASSLSLAGPKGYEQYF. CDR3 coding DNA: TGTGCCAGCAGCTTGAGCCTAGCGGGGCCCAAGGGGTACGAGCAGTACTTC. The rearrangement links TRBV5-4 to TRBJ2-7; 9 bases align to TRBD2. The germline gives CDR1 SGHNT, CDR2 YYREEE (reference sequence). V was clipped by 1 base and J by 4 bases; unmatched bases: 12. CDR3 size: 17 residues. Full variable domain (rest looked up from reference TRBV5-4 and TRBJ2-7): ETGVTQSPTHLIKTRGQQVTLRCSSQSGHNTVSWYQQALGQGPQFIFQYYREEENGRGNFPPRFSGLQFPNYSSELNVNALELDDSALYLCASSLSLAGPKGYEQYFGPGTRLTVT.

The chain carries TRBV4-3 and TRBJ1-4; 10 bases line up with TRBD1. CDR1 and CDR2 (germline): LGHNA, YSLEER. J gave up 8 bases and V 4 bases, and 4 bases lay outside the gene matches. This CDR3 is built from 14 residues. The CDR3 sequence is CASSPGTGEEKLFF. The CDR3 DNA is TGCGCCAGCAGCCCCGGGACAGGGGAGGAAAAACTGTTTTTT.

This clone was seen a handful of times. CDR3 nucleotides: TGCGCCAGCAGCCTGATGGACAGTACCTACGAGCAGTACTTC. This translates into CASSLMDSTYEQYF. The rearrangement links TRBV5-1 to TRBJ2-7, with a weak D call TRBD1 (6 bases). This CDR3 comprises 14 residues. Germline V gene sequence: CDR1 SGHRS, CDR2 YFSETQ. Trimming stripped 4 bases from V and 2 bases from J, with 13 bases between.

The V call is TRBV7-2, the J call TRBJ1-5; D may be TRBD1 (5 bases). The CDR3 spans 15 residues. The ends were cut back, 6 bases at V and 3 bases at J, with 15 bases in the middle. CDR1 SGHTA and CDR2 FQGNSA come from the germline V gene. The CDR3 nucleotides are TGTGCCAGCAGTAGGGACGGGGGACTCAATCAGCCCCAGCATTTT. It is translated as CASSRDGGLNQPQHF.